The next 6 T cell receptor beta chains were all read from a single sample in a study of identical twins. From the 5' RACE reads, TCRdb called clonotypes with MiXCR, one entry per CDR3 protein. The sample includes approximately 1.8 million distinct CDR3 sequences, around 29% seen only once; the top ten take approximately 0.29%. Sample: cord blood. These receptors were collected from a newborn girl in good health.

The CDR3 spells CASSTRVAAYNEQYF. CDR3 nucleotides: TGCGCCAGCAGCACCCGGGTAGCCGCCTACAATGAGCAGTACTTC. The J gene is TRBJ2-7, the V gene TRBV5-1, with unresolved D. Germline V gives CDR1 SGHRS, CDR2 YFSETQ. With 4 bases removed from V and 7 bases from J, the gap between germline ends came to 21 bases. There are 15 residues in the CDR3.

Comment on this clonotype: Relative to the germline gene, one junction end is altered; a read error may explain this. J is TRBJ2-6 and V is TRBV28; D might be TRBD1 (6 bases). The CDR3 spans 15 residues. Looked up from germline, CDR1 is MDHEN and CDR2 is SYDVKM. CDR3 sequence (DNA): TGTGCCAGCAGCAAACCGGGTGCAGGGGCCAACGCCCTGACTTTC. The encoded protein is CASSKPGAGANALTF.

V is TRBV19 and J is TRBJ2-3, with 8 bases identical to TRBD1. J lost 3 bases, V lost 4 bases, and 6 bases had no gene match. The CDR3 contains 15 residues. Germline lookup yields CDR1 LNHDA and CDR2 SQIVND (reference sequence). The CDR3 protein is CASSTDQGATDTQYF. The CDR3 DNA reads as TGTGCCAGTAGTACTGACCAGGGGGCAACAGATACGCAGTATTTT.

A few counts support this clonotype. The chain uses TRBV24-1 and TRBJ2-2, with D possibly being TRBD2 (6 bases). Between the trimmed V and J ends, which lost 4 bases and 4 bases, there was a span of 15 bases. The CDR3 has 16 amino acids. Germline V gene lookup returns CDR1 KGHDR and CDR2 SFDVKD. CDR3 loop: CATSDPGEGRTGELFF. In DNA form, the CDR3 reads TGTGCCACCAGTGACCCGGGGGAAGGCCGCACCGGGGAGCTGTTTTTT.

J is TRBJ1-5 and V is TRBV4-1; tentatively, D is TRBD1 (6 bases). V was clipped by 0 bases and J by 3 bases, with 12 bases between them. From germline, CDR1 is MGHRA and CDR2 YSYEKL. The CDR3 runs 16 residues. CDR3 DNA: TGCGCCAGCAGCCAAGAGGGGCAGGGGATCAATCAGCCCCAGCATTTT. Translating it yields CASSQEGQGINQPQHF.

This chain links TRBV7-9 with TRBJ2-7; 9 nucleotides align to TRBD1. The CDR3 loop spans 14 amino acids. V lost 6 bases to trimming and J lost 5 bases; unmatched junction nucleotides: 8. CDR1 is SEHNR, CDR2 FQNEAQ, per germline (reference sequence). CDR3 bases: TGTGCCAGCAGGGCAGGACAGGGGTTGGACGAGCAGTACTTC. Amino acid sequence: CASRAGQGLDEQYF.